This T cell receptor beta chain was sequenced for a study of chronic HIV infection and antiretroviral therapy. Each CDR3 protein gets one entry after TCRdb re-called the 5' RACE reads with MiXCR. This repertoire shows 39,000 or so distinct CDR3 sequences, about 8.9% found once; its top ten account for roughly 2.8%. This clonotype occurred a few times. The CDR3 length is 14 residues. J was trimmed by 5 bases and V by 5 bases; bases with no gene match: 3. Germline V gene sequence: CDR1 SEHNR, CDR2 FQNEAQ (reference sequence). The specimen sequenced was peripheral blood. V gene TRBV7-9 combines with J gene TRBJ2-7; 13 bases are shared with TRBD2. The clonotype comes from an adult who had HIV and had not received antiretroviral therapy, or was an uninfected healthy control (not recorded which). Here the CDR3 reads CASSRLAGGHEQYF. CDR3 DNA: TGTGCCAGCAGCCGACTAGCGGGAGGCCACGAGCAGTACTTC.